This TCR beta chain originates from a study of cytomegalovirus exposure and HLA in healthy donors. Study-wide results and limits: With DRB1 most and HLA-C fewest, TCR association rates differed between HLA loci in a later analysis.

Germline assignment: CDR1 LNHNV and CDR2 YYDKDF (reference sequence). V trimming: 3 bases; J trimming: 5 bases; junction bases outside the gene matches: 2. The CDR3 runs to 13 residues. Comments on this clone: What it binds is unknown.

Primers: 60 Vbeta forward and 13 Jbeta reverse. Produced via immunoSEQ multiplex PCR; TCRdb's table is partial and in-frame only. Recorded for this sample: approximately 130,000 clones. This sequence originates from a woman aged 55 to 70 in good health and CMV-seronegative. This sequence joins TRBV15 and TRBJ2-5; 8 bases map to TRBD1. Source material: PBMCs. This CDR3 is CATSRDRDETQYF. The CDR3 DNA is TGTGCCACCAGCAGGGACAGGGACGAGACCCAGTACTTC.